A single sample gave rise to the 6 T cell receptor beta chains below, sequenced in a study of cytomegalovirus exposure and HLA in healthy donors. The study ran its PCR with 60 Vbeta and 13 Jbeta primers. Assay: immunoSEQ multiplex PCR; the TCRdb copy retains only in-frame clones and omits some. The sample lists approximately 150,000 clones; roughly 76% were seen once. The sequencing sample was made of PBMCs. These receptors were collected from a young woman in good health and CMV-seropositive.

The gene calls are TRBV5-1 and TRBJ1-3, with unresolved D. Per the germline V gene, CDR1 is SGHRS and CDR2 is YFSETQ. V lost 4 bases to trimming and J lost 0 bases, with 14 bases between them. CDR3 length equals 16 residues. The CDR3 nucleotides are TGCGCCAGCAGCCGCACTCAGGCGAACTCTGGAAACACCATATATTTT. It codes for CASSRTQANSGNTIYF.

This chain joins TRBV27 and TRBJ1-2; 10 bases line up with TRBD1. This CDR3 spans 16 amino acids. Losses at the gene ends were 7 bases for V and 4 bases for J; bases not matched to a gene: 12. Germline CDR1 is MNHEY and CDR2 is SMNVEV (reference sequence). This chain's CDR3 is CASTPGQGSSPYGYTF. In DNA, the CDR3 is TGTGCCAGCACCCCGGGACAGGGGTCTTCCCCCTATGGCTACACCTTC.

The rearrangement links TRBV2 to TRBJ1-1, with 9 nucleotides matching TRBD1. The CDR3 contains 13 residues. V shed 8 bases, J shed 5 bases, and the junction held 6 bases outside the gene matches. Germline V gene sequence: CDR1 SNHLY, CDR2 FYNNEI. CDR3 loop: CASERQGGTEAFF. CDR3 DNA sequence: TGTGCCAGCGAAAGACAGGGGGGGACTGAAGCTTTCTTT.

The gene calls are TRBV21-1 and TRBJ2-1; TRBD2 is the table's D call and was not checked against the DNA. TRBV21-1 is annotated as a pseudogene. This CDR3 region has 17 residues. The CDR3 here is CASSKGGITGSNNEQFF. For the CDR3, the DNA is TGTGCCAGCAGCAAGGGAGGGATAACCGGCTCCAACAATGAGCAGTTCTTC.

The CDR3 DNA is TGTGCCAGCAGGGATACAGGCGCGAACACTGAAGCTTTCTTT. Protein sequence: CASRDTGANTEAFF. This chain uses TRBV2 with TRBJ1-1; a weak D match, TRBD1 (5 bases). V was cut by 6 bases and J by 1 base, with 12 bases left in between. This CDR3 has 14 amino acids. The germline V gene has CDR1 SNHLY and CDR2 FYNNEI.

In its sample, this clone was seen a few times. Other nucleotide sequences in the sample specify the same CDR3. The chain has TRBV2 and TRBJ1-2; D perhaps matches TRBD1 (5 bases). The CDR3 contains 13 residues. CDR1 SNHLY and CDR2 FYNNEI come from the germline V gene. Trimming shortened V by 4 bases and J by 8 bases, and 14 bases separated the two germline ends. CDR3 protein: CASSATRVGGYTF. The CDR3 nucleotides are TGTGCCAGCAGTGCCACCAGGGTAGGCGGCTACACCTTC. Full variable domain (remainder filled in from reference TRBV2 and TRBJ1-2): EPEVTQTPSHQVTQMGQEVILRCVPISNHLYFYWYRQILGQKVEFLVSFYNNEISEKSEIFDDQFSVERPDGSNFTLKIRSTKLEDSAMYFCASSATRVGGYTFGSGTRLTVV.